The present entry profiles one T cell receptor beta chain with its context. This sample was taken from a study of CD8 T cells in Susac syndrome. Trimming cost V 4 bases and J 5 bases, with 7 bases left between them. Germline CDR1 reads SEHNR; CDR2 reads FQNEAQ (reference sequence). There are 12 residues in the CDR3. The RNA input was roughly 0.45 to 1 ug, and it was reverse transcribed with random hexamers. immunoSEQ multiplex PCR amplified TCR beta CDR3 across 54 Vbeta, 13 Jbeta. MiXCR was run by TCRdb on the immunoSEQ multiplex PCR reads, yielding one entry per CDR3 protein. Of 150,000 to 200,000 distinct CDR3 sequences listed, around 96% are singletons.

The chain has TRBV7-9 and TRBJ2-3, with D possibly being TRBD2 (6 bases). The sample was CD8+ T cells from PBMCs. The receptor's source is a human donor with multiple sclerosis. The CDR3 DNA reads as TGTGCCAGCAGCTCGACTAGAGATACGCAGTATTTT. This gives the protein CASSSTRDTQYF.